This T cell receptor (beta chain) originates from a study of tumor-infiltrating lymphocytes in localized non-small cell lung cancer. On the study more broadly: Resected tumor was paired with non-adjacent uninvolved lung from the same patient. Study results and limitations: Immunotypes IM1 and IM2 had similar TCR-derived T-cell fractions. Only some patients had TCR sequencing, depending on available tissue.

Method: immunoSEQ multiplex PCR; TCRdb's copy keeps in-frame clones and lacks some. The repertoire holds fewer than 20,000 clones, more than 70% seen once, with approximately 10% in the top ten. Remarks on this clone: As yet, its antigen is unknown.

This CDR3 comprises 18 residues. Germline CDR1 reads SGHTS; CDR2 reads YDEGEE. Trimming cost V 2 bases and J 5 bases; bases outside gene matches: 14. The TCR was taken from a human donor with non-small cell lung cancer. Sequencing was performed on uninvolved lung tissue not adjacent to the tumor. The chain employs TRBV5-8 and TRBJ1-5; 9 nucleotides agree with TRBD1. CDR3 sequence (DNA): TGTGCCAGCAGCTTCGTGAGCTTGTCGACAGGGGGATATCAGCCCCAGCATTTT. Protein sequence: CASSFVSLSTGGYQPQHF. Using reference TRBV5-8 and TRBJ1-5 for the parts outside the CDR3, the full variable domain is EAGVTQSPTHLIKTRGQQATLRCSPISGHTSVYWYQQALGLGLQFLLWYDEGEERNRGNFPPRFSGRQFPNYSSELNVNALELEDSALYLCASSFVSLSTGGYQPQHFGDGTRLSIL.